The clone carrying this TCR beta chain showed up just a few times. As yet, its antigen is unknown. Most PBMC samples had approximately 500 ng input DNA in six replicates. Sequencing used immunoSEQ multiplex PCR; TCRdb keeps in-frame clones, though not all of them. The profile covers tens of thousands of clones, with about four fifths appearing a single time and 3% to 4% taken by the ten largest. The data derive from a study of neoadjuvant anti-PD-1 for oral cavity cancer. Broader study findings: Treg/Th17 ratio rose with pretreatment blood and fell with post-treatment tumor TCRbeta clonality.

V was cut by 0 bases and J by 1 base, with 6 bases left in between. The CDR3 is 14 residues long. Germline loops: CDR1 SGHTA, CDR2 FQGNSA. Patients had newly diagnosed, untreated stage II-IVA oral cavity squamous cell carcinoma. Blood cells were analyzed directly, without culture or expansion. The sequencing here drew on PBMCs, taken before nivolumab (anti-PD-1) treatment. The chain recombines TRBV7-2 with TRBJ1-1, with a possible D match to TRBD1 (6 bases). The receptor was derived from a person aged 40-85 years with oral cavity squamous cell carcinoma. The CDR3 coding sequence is TGTGCCAGCAGCTTAGCAGGGGGGAACACTGAAGCTTTCTTT. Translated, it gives CASSLAGGNTEAFF.